This entry lists 18 T cell receptor beta chains sequenced from one sample in a study of blood T cell repertoires in COVID-19. Clones were read by immunoSEQ multiplex PCR, and TCRdb kept only the in-frame ones, dropping some. This sample has around 260,000 clones, with about nine tenths found just once. The sequenced material came from peripheral blood. The receptors stem from a man in his fifties or sixties who had recovered from COVID-19.

The genes are TRBV5-1 and TRBJ2-6; D perhaps matches TRBD2 (5 bases). This CDR3 is built from 16 residues. Germline CDR1 and CDR2: SGHRS and YFSETQ. V was cut by 4 bases and J by 2 bases, with 13 bases left in between. CDR3 coding DNA: TGCGCCAGCAGCCTTGATTCGGGGACTGGGGCCAACGTCCTGACTTTC. It is translated as CASSLDSGTGANVLTF. The full variable domain, in which reference TRBV5-1 and TRBJ2-6 provide the parts outside the CDR3, is KAGVTQTPRYLIKTRGQQVTLSCSPISGHRSVSWYQQTPGQGLQFLFEYFSETQRNKGNFPGRFSGRQFSNSRSEMNVSTLELGDSALYLCASSLDSGTGANVLTFGAGSRLTVL.

This chain uses TRBV19 with TRBJ2-2; possibly TRBD1 for D (5 bases). V gave up 1 base and J gave up 5 bases, with 8 bases separating them. The CDR3 covers 14 residues. Germline CDR1 is LNHDA and CDR2 is SQIVND (reference sequence). CDR3 sequence reads: CASSIGGATGELFF. The CDR3, as DNA: TGTGCCAGTAGTATAGGTGGGGCTACCGGGGAGCTGTTTTTT.

The chain couples TRBV5-5 to TRBJ2-6; perhaps TRBD1 as D (5 bases). The CDR3 has 18 amino acids. Between the trimmed V and J ends, which lost 5 bases and 0 bases, there was a span of 18 bases. CDR1 is SGHKS and CDR2 is YYEKEE in the germline V gene (reference sequence). CDR3 residues: CASSPGIQGSSGANVLTF. The DNA for the CDR3 is TGTGCCAGCAGTCCGGGTATCCAGGGTAGCTCTGGGGCCAACGTCCTGACTTTC. Full variable domain (outside the CDR3, taken from reference TRBV5-5 and TRBJ2-6): DAGVTQSPTHLIKTRGQQVTLRCSPISGHKSVSWYQQVLGQGPQFIFQYYEKEERGRGNFPDRFSARQFPNYSSELNVNALLLGDSALYLCASSPGIQGSSGANVLTFGAGSRLTVL.

The CDR3 spells CASTRRDSNQPQHF. CDR3 in DNA: TGTGCCAGCACCCGCCGGGATAGCAATCAGCCCCAGCATTTT. This rearrangement joins TRBV6-5 to TRBJ1-5; no definite D call. V dropped 7 bases and J dropped 0 bases, with 10 bases sitting between them. Looked up from germline, CDR1 is MNHEY and CDR2 is SVGAGI. This CDR3 comprises 14 residues.

The chain joins TRBV6-2 or TRBV6-3 to TRBJ2-2; 11 bases match TRBD1. J lost 6 bases, V lost 5 bases, and 8 bases had no gene match. The V gene's germline CDR1 is MNHEY and CDR2 SVGEGT. CDR3 size: 16 residues. DNA of the CDR3: TGTGCCAGCAGTCCGAACCGGGACAGGGGGGCCGGGGAGCTGTTTTTT. Translated: CASSPNRDRGAGELFF.

This clone was seen only once. This sequence joins TRBV9 and TRBJ1-4; 7 bases line up with TRBD1. Germline CDR1 reads SGDLS; CDR2 reads YYNGEE. CDR3 size: 16 residues. The trim removed 2 bases at V and 7 bases at J, leaving 11 bases unmatched. This chain's CDR3 is CASSVGDSPIGEKLFF. In nucleotides, the CDR3 is TGTGCCAGCAGCGTGGGGGACAGCCCCATAGGTGAAAAACTGTTTTTT.

The V gene is TRBV13, the J gene TRBJ2-1; 8 bases match TRBD2. CDR1 is PRHDT and CDR2 is FYEKMQ in the germline V gene (reference sequence). This CDR3 is 11 amino acids long. After removal of 8 bases from V and 12 bases from J, the junction contained 6 bases not matched to a gene. CDR3 DNA: TGTGCCAGCGCGGGGGGCGTGGGGCAGTTCTTC. It specifies CASAGGVGQFF.

V is TRBV6-6 and J is TRBJ2-5; possibly TRBD1 for D (6 bases). Germline V gives CDR1 MNHNY, CDR2 SVGAGI (reference sequence). The V end lost 0 bases, the J end lost 7 bases, and 15 bases lay between the germline ends. The CDR3 length is 15 residues. As DNA, the CDR3 is TGTGCCAGCAGTTACTCCCCCGGGACAAAAGGGACCCAGTACTTC. This translates into CASSYSPGTKGTQYF.

V gene TRBV9 combines with J gene TRBJ2-3, with 7 bases matching TRBD2. The CDR3 runs to 16 residues. Germline lookup yields CDR1 SGDLS and CDR2 YYNGEE. The V and J ends lost 0 bases and 6 bases, in that order; junction bases with no gene match: 10. The CDR3 nucleotides read TGTGCCAGCAGCGTAGTAGGGAGGGTGGACCTCGATACGCAGTATTTT. Protein: CASSVVGRVDLDTQYF.

The gene calls are TRBV6-5 and TRBJ1-2, with a tentative D call TRBD1 (6 bases). CDR1 is MNHEY and CDR2 is SVGAGI in the germline V gene. Deletions cut 8 bases from V and 8 bases from J, with 21 bases between. The CDR3 is made up of 14 amino acids. The CDR3 bases are TGTGCCAGCTTAGATCTCGGCCAGGGGAAGGGCTACACCTTC. Translation gives CASLDLGQGKGYTF.

The rearrangement uses TRBV13 and TRBJ2-3, with 12 positions matching TRBD1. The V segment lost 0 bases and the J segment 5 bases; nucleotides outside the gene matches: 3. This CDR3 comprises 16 residues. Per the germline V gene, CDR1 is PRHDT and CDR2 is FYEKMQ (reference sequence). CDR3 nucleotide sequence: TGTGCCAGCAGCTTAGGGGGACAGGGGGCGCAAGATACGCAGTATTTT. This gives the protein CASSLGGQGAQDTQYF.

This clone has only a few counts. V gene TRBV30 combines with J gene TRBJ1-2; D gene unclear. The length of the CDR3 is 14 residues. Trimming stripped 1 base from V and 4 bases from J, with 13 bases between. Looked up from germline, CDR1 is GTSNPN and CDR2 is SVGIG (reference sequence). CDR3 region: CAWSEEGWSYGYTF. For the CDR3, the DNA is TGTGCCTGGAGTGAGGAGGGATGGAGCTATGGCTACACCTTC.

This clone was observed a single time. The chain employs TRBV5-1 and TRBJ2-7; TRBD2 matches 7 bases. The CDR3 contains 16 residues. Unmatched junction bases numbered 13, after V lost 0 bases and J lost 7 bases. Per the germline V gene, CDR1 is SGHRS and CDR2 is YFSETQ. Written as DNA, the CDR3 is TGCGCCAGCAGCTTGGTCCCCCAGGGAGGGTCTGGAGAGCAGTACTTC. This encodes CASSLVPQGGSGEQYF. The full variable domain, in which reference TRBV5-1 and TRBJ2-7 provide the parts outside the CDR3, is KAGVTQTPRYLIKTRGQQVTLSCSPISGHRSVSWYQQTPGQGLQFLFEYFSETQRNKGNFPGRFSGRQFSNSRSEMNVSTLELGDSALYLCASSLVPQGGSGEQYFGPGTRLTVT.

This clone has just one count. The chain uses TRBV29-1 and TRBJ1-1, with D possibly being TRBD1 (5 bases). CDR3 size: 11 residues. Germline CDR1 reads SQVTM; CDR2 reads ANQGSEA. CDR3 region: CSAWGVTEAFF. The CDR3 DNA follows: TGCAGTGCGTGGGGGGTAACTGAAGCTTTCTTT.

CDR3 in amino acids: CASSLVSVAGAGANVLTF. The CDR3 DNA sequence: TGTGCCAGCAGCTTGGTATCCGTAGCGGGGGCTGGGGCCAACGTCCTGACTTTC. This rearrangement joins TRBV5-4 to TRBJ2-6; 9 nucleotides match TRBD2. V lost 0 bases to trimming and J lost 2 bases; unmatched junction nucleotides: 6. This CDR3 is built from 18 residues. Looked up from germline, CDR1 is SGHNT and CDR2 is YYREEE (reference sequence).

This clone was picked up a small number of times. V is TRBV7-2 and J is TRBJ1-2, with D possibly being TRBD1 (5 bases). Germline V gene sequence: CDR1 SGHTA, CDR2 FQGNSA. This CDR3 has 14 amino acids. Trimming took off 2 bases at V and 4 bases at J, with 11 bases between the two ends. For the CDR3, the DNA is TGTGCCAGCAGCTTAACGCAGGGAAGCTATGGCTACACCTTC. Its protein product is CASSLTQGSYGYTF.

This clone has more than one count but fewer than ten. V usage is TRBV5-6 and J usage is TRBJ2-2; 9 bases line up with TRBD1. Germline CDR1 reads SGHDT; CDR2 reads YYEEEE. Losses at the gene ends were 0 bases for V and 6 bases for J; bases not matched to a gene: 3. The CDR3 loop spans 15 amino acids. Here the CDR3 reads CASSLGQGGAGELFF. CDR3 DNA: TGTGCCAGCAGCTTGGGACAGGGGGGGGCCGGGGAGCTGTTTTTT.

The table lists this clone with a few counts. The rearrangement links TRBV7-8 to TRBJ1-2; the D gene is possibly TRBD1 (5 bases). The CDR3 contains 17 residues. Trimming took off 5 bases at V and 4 bases at J, with 23 bases between the two ends. CDR1 and CDR2 (germline): SGHVS, FQNEAQ. The CDR3 sequence: CASSLQTAGSPFYGYTF. The DNA of the CDR3 is TGTGCCAGCAGCCTACAGACAGCGGGGTCACCCTTCTATGGCTACACCTTC.